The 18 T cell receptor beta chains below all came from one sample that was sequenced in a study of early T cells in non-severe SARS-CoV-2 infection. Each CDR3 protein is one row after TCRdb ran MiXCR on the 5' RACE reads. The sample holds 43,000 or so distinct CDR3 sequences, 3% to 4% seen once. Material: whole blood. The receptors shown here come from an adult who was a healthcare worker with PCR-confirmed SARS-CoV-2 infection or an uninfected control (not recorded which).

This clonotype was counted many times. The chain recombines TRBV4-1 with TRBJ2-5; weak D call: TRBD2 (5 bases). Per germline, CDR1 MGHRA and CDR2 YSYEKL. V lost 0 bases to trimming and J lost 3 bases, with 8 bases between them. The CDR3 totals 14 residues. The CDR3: CASSQDSGEETQYF. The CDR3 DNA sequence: TGCGCCAGCAGCCAAGACAGCGGCGAAGAGACCCAGTACTTC.

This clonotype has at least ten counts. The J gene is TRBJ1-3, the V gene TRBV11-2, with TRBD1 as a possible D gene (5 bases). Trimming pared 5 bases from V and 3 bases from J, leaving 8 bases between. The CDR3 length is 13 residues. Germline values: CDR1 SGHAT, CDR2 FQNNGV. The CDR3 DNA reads TGTGCCAGCAGCGACGGACATGGAAACACCATATATTTT. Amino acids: CASSDGHGNTIYF.

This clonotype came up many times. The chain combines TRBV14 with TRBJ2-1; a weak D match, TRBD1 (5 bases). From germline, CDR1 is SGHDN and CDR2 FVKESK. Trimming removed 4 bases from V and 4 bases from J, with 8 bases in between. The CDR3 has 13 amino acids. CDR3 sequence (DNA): TGTGCCAGCAGCCCAGGGCCGTACAATGAGCAGTTCTTC. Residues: CASSPGPYNEQFF.

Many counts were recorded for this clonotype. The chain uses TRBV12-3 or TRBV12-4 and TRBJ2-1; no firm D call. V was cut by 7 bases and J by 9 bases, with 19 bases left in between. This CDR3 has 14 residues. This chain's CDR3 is CASILDKRRAEQFF. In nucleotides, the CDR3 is TGTGCCAGCATTCTCGATAAGCGACGGGCTGAGCAGTTCTTC.

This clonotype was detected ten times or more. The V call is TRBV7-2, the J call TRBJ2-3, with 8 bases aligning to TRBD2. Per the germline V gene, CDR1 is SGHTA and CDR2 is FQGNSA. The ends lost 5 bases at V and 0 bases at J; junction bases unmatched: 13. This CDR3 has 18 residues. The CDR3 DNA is TGTGCCAGCAGCAAAAATAGGGCCAGCGGGAGAAGCACAGATACGCAGTATTTT. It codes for CASSKNRASGRSTDTQYF.

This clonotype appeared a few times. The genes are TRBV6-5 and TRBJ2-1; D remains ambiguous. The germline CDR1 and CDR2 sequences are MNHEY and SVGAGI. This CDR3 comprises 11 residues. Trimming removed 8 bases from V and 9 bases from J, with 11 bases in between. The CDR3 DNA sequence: TGTGCCAGCGGCGAGACGGGTGAGCAGTTCTTC. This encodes CASGETGEQFF.

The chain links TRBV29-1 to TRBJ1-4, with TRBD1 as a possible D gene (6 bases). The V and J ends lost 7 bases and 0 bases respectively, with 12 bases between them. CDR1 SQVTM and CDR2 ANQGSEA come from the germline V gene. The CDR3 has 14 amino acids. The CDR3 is CSASGGATNEKLFF. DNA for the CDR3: TGCAGCGCCTCCGGGGGCGCAACTAATGAAAAACTGTTTTTT.

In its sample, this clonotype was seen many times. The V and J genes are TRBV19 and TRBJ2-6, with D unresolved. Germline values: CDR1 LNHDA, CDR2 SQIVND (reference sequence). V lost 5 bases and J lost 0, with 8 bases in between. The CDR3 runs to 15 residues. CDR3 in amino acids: CASSLLDSGANVLTF. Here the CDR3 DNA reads TGTGCCAGTAGTCTCTTAGACTCTGGGGCCAACGTCCTGACTTTC.

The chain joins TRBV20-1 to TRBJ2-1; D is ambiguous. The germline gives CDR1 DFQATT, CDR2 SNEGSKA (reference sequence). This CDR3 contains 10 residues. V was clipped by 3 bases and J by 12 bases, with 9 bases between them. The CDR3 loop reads CSASLLGQFF. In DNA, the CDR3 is TGCAGTGCTAGTTTACTCGGGCAGTTCTTC.

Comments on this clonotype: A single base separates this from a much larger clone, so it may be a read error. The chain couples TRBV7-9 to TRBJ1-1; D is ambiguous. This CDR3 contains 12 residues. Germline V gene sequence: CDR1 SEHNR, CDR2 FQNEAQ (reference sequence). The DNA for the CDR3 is TGTACCAGCAGCCACAAAACCGCTGAAGCTTTCTTT. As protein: CTSSHKTAEAFF.

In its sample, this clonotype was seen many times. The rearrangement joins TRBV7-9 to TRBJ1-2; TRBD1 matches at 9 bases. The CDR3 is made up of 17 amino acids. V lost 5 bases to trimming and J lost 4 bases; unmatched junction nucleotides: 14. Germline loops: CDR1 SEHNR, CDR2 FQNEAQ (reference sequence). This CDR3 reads CASSVGEQGARSYGYTF. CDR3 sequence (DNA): TGTGCCAGCAGCGTAGGGGAACAGGGGGCTCGTTCCTATGGCTACACCTTC.

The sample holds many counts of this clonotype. The CDR3 nucleotides read TGTGCCAGCAGTTACGATACAGGGGTGAACACTGAAGCTTTCTTT. Translating gives CASSYDTGVNTEAFF. The chain links TRBV2 to TRBJ1-1; 7 bases line up with TRBD1. V gave up 5 bases and J gave up 0 bases; unmatched junction bases: 6. From germline, CDR1 is SNHLY and CDR2 FYNNEI. The length of the CDR3 is 15 residues. Full variable domain (rest looked up from reference TRBV2 and TRBJ1-1): EPEVTQTPSHQVTQMGQEVILRCVPISNHLYFYWYRQILGQKVEFLVSFYNNEISEKSEIFDDQFSVERPDGSNFTLKIRSTKLEDSAMYFCASSYDTGVNTEAFFGQGTRLTVV.

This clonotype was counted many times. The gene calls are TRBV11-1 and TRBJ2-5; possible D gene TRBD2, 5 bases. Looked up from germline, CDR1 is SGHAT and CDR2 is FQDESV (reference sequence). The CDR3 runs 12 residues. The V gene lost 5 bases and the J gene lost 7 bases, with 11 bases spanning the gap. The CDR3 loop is CASSPAAGTQYF. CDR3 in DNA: TGTGCCAGCAGCCCAGCGGCGGGGACCCAGTACTTC.

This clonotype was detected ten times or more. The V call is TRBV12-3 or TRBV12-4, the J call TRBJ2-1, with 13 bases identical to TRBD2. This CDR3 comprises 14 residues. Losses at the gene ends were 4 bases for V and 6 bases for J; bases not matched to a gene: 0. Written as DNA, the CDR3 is TGTGCCAGCAGTTGGACTAGCGGGAGCAATGAGCAGTTCTTC. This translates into CASSWTSGSNEQFF.

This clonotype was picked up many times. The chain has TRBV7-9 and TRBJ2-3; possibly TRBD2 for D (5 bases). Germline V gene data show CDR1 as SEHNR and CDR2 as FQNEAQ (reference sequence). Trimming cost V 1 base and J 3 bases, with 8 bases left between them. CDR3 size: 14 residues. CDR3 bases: TGTGCCAGCAGCTTAGGGCTAGCAACAGATACGCAGTATTTT. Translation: CASSLGLATDTQYF.

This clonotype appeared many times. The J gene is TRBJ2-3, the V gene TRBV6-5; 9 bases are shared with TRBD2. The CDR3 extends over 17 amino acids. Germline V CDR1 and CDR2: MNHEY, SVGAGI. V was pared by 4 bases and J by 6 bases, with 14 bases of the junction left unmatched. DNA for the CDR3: TGTGCCAGCAGTTCCCTTCCCACGCGGGGGGGCATGGATACGCAGTATTTT. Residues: CASSSLPTRGGMDTQYF.

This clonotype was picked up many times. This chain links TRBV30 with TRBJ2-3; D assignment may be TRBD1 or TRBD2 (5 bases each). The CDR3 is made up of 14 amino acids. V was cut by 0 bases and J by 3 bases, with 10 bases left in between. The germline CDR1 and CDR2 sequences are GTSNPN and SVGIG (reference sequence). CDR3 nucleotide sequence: TGTGCCTGGAGTGTGAGGGGAAGAACAGATACGCAGTATTTT. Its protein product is CAWSVRGRTDTQYF.

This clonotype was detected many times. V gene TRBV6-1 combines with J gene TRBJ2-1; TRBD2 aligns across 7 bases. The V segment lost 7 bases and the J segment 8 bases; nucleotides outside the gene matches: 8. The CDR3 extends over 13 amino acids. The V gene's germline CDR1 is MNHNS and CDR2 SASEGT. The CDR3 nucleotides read TGTGCCAGCAACGTAGGGGAGGGAGATGAGCAGTTCTTC. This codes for CASNVGEGDEQFF.